This is a list of T cell receptor beta chains from one sample in a study of naive and memory T cell subsets. TCRdb re-derived calls from the UMI-ligation and nested PCR reads in MiXCR, one entry per CDR3 protein. The table includes roughly 150,000 distinct CDR3 sequences, approximately 24% detected once. Sequencing input: naive CD4+ T cells from blood. Every receptor here comes from a human donor in good health. CDR3s include the opening cysteine and the closing phenylalanine or tryptophan. The D gene is left open where the match is weak. Where a row states a size, it is once, few, many or the class of an expanded clone; other rows omit it.

d_gene: TRBD2
len: 14
abundance: few
v_gene: TRBV29-1
j_gene: TRBJ2-3
CDR3nt: TGCAGCGTCGGACTAGCGGGGTACACAGATACGCAGTATTTT
CDR3aa: CSVGLAGYTDTQYF

d_gene: NA
len: 16
abundance: many
v_gene: TRBV28
j_gene: TRBJ1-6
CDR3nt: TGTGCCAGCAGTTTAGGCTTCGTGAAGATAGATTCACCCCTCCACTTT
CDR3aa: CASSLGFVKIDSPLHF

d_gene: TRBD2
len: 13
abundance: NA
v_gene: TRBV5-8
j_gene: TRBJ2-1
CDR3nt: TGTGCCAGCAGCGTGACTAGCGTCCACGAGCAGTTCTTC
CDR3aa: CASSVTSVHEQFF

d_gene: NA
len: 16
abundance: NA
v_gene: TRBV6-2/TRBV6-3
j_gene: TRBJ2-5
CDR3nt: TGTGCCAGCAGTTACCGGCTTGACAGGAACCAAGAGACCCAGTACTTC
CDR3aa: CASSYRLDRNQETQYF

d_gene: NA
len: 15
abundance: NA
v_gene: TRBV6-1
j_gene: TRBJ1-2
CDR3nt: TGTGCCAGCAGTGAAGTGAGTCGGCCCTTTTATGGCTACACCTTC
CDR3aa: CASSEVSRPFYGYTF

d_gene: NA
len: 16
abundance: NA
v_gene: TRBV3-1
j_gene: TRBJ1-5
CDR3nt: TGTGCCAGCAGCCAACTTACAGGAGAAAGCAATCAGCCCCAGCATTTT
CDR3aa: CASSQLTGESNQPQHF

d_gene: TRBD1
len: 15
abundance: NA
v_gene: TRBV20-1
j_gene: TRBJ2-1
CDR3nt: TGCAGTGCTAGCGGGGGACAGGTAGGGGGTAATGAGCAGTTCTTC
CDR3aa: CSASGGQVGGNEQFF

d_gene: NA
len: 14
abundance: many
v_gene: TRBV10-3
j_gene: TRBJ1-2
CDR3nt: TGTGCCATCAAATCCACGGGGACGGAGTATGGCTACACCTTC
CDR3aa: CAIKSTGTEYGYTF

d_gene: NA
len: 13
abundance: few
v_gene: TRBV29-1
j_gene: TRBJ1-3
CDR3nt: TGCAGCGCAGCCGGGGCCTCTGGAAACACCATATATTTT
CDR3aa: CSAAGASGNTIYF

d_gene: TRBD1
len: 14
abundance: many
v_gene: TRBV29-1
j_gene: TRBJ2-7
CDR3nt: TGCAGCGTGGGGACAGGGGGATTCCCCTACGAGCAGTACTTC
CDR3aa: CSVGTGGFPYEQYF

d_gene: NA
len: 13
abundance: NA
v_gene: TRBV6-6
j_gene: TRBJ1-3
CDR3nt: TGTGCCAGCAGTTTCCAGCAAGGAAACACCATATATTTT
CDR3aa: CASSFQQGNTIYF

d_gene: TRBD1
len: 18
abundance: NA
v_gene: TRBV6-2/TRBV6-3
j_gene: TRBJ2-1
CDR3nt: TGTGCCAGCAGTCCCAAGGGGGCTCTTAGACCCCTTTATCCCGAGCAGTTCTTC
CDR3aa: CASSPKGALRPLYPEQFF

d_gene: NA
len: 17
abundance: few
v_gene: TRBV27
j_gene: TRBJ2-7
CDR3nt: TGTGCCAGCAGTTTATCGAGGGTTGGGTCATCAAGCTACGAGCAGTACTTC
CDR3aa: CASSLSRVGSSSYEQYF

d_gene: NA
len: 14
abundance: NA
v_gene: TRBV4-1
j_gene: TRBJ2-5
CDR3nt: TGCGCCAGCAGCCAAGACAGGGCAGGACTTACCCAGTACTTC
CDR3aa: CASSQDRAGLTQYF

d_gene: TRBD1
len: 12
abundance: NA
v_gene: TRBV29-1
j_gene: TRBJ1-1
CDR3nt: TGCAGCGTGCAGGGGGGTATCACTGAAGCTTTCTTT
CDR3aa: CSVQGGITEAFF

d_gene: TRBD2
len: 16
abundance: few
v_gene: TRBV9
j_gene: TRBJ2-1
CDR3nt: TGTGCCAGCAGCGCACCGGGACTAGCGGGACACAATGAGCAGTTCTTC
CDR3aa: CASSAPGLAGHNEQFF

d_gene: TRBD1
len: 15
abundance: few
v_gene: TRBV5-5
j_gene: TRBJ2-1
CDR3nt: TGTGCCAGCAGCCTGGGGACAGGCCCATACAATGAGCAGTTCTTC
CDR3aa: CASSLGTGPYNEQFF

d_gene: NA
len: 11
abundance: few
v_gene: TRBV6-6
j_gene: TRBJ1-1
CDR3nt: TGTGCCAGCAGTTCCACAGGCGAAGCTTTCTTT
CDR3aa: CASSSTGEAFF

d_gene: NA
len: 15
abundance: NA
v_gene: TRBV7-3
j_gene: TRBJ2-3
CDR3nt: TGTGCCAGCAGCACAAGGCGCGGTAGCACAGATACGCAGTATTTT
CDR3aa: CASSTRRGSTDTQYF

d_gene: NA
len: 14
abundance: few
v_gene: TRBV28
j_gene: TRBJ2-1
CDR3nt: TGTGCCAGCCGGGCAAGGGGCTCCTACAATGAGCAGTTCTTC
CDR3aa: CASRARGSYNEQFF

d_gene: TRBD1
len: 16
abundance: NA
v_gene: TRBV27
j_gene: TRBJ1-2
CDR3nt: TGTGCCAGCAGTTTACGTGGGACAGGGCAAAACTATGGCTACACCTTC
CDR3aa: CASSLRGTGQNYGYTF

d_gene: NA
len: 14
abundance: once
v_gene: TRBV6-6
j_gene: TRBJ1-4
CDR3nt: TGTGCCAGCAGTTACGACAGAGGCCGCGAAAAACTGTTTTTT
CDR3aa: CASSYDRGREKLFF

d_gene: TRBD1
len: 13
abundance: NA
v_gene: TRBV29-1
j_gene: TRBJ2-7
CDR3nt: TGCAGCGGGACAGGACAGGGCGGCTACGAGCAGTACTTC
CDR3aa: CSGTGQGGYEQYF

d_gene: TRBD1
len: 15
abundance: once
v_gene: TRBV6-1
j_gene: TRBJ2-5
CDR3nt: TGTGCCAGCGCTGGTGGAGGACAGGGAGAAGAGACCCAGTACTTC
CDR3aa: CASAGGGQGEETQYF

d_gene: NA
len: 13
abundance: NA
v_gene: TRBV12-3/TRBV12-4
j_gene: TRBJ2-1
CDR3nt: TGTGCCAGCAGTTTAGGTGGACGGGAAGAGCAGTTCTTC
CDR3aa: CASSLGGREEQFF

d_gene: NA
len: 15
abundance: NA
v_gene: TRBV5-5
j_gene: TRBJ1-4
CDR3nt: TGTGCCAGCAGCCGGGACTTCGCAACTAATGAAAAACTGTTTTTT
CDR3aa: CASSRDFATNEKLFF

d_gene: TRBD1
len: 15
abundance: few
v_gene: TRBV28
j_gene: TRBJ1-2
CDR3nt: TGTGCCAGCAGATCACAGGGGGCGCTTCACTATGGCTACACCTTC
CDR3aa: CASRSQGALHYGYTF

d_gene: NA
len: 13
abundance: few
v_gene: TRBV6-6
j_gene: TRBJ1-4
CDR3nt: TGTGCCAGCAGTTACCAGGGGTCCGAAAAACTGTTTTTT
CDR3aa: CASSYQGSEKLFF

d_gene: TRBD2
len: 19
abundance: NA
v_gene: TRBV20-1
j_gene: TRBJ2-3
CDR3nt: TGCAGTGCTAGAGGTGGTTTAGCGGGAGGGCACGGGACTAGAGATACGCAGTATTTT
CDR3aa: CSARGGLAGGHGTRDTQYF

d_gene: NA
len: 16
abundance: NA
v_gene: TRBV28
j_gene: TRBJ2-7
CDR3nt: TGTGCCAGCAGTTGGGCAGTTGGTCTCCCGTCGTACGAGCAGTACTTC
CDR3aa: CASSWAVGLPSYEQYF

d_gene: TRBD1
len: 14
abundance: few
v_gene: TRBV20-1
j_gene: TRBJ1-5
CDR3nt: TGCAGTGCTAGATCCGGGACAGGGGGTAAATCGGAGCATTTT
CDR3aa: CSARSGTGGKSEHF

d_gene: TRBD1
len: 14
abundance: NA
v_gene: TRBV12-3/TRBV12-4
j_gene: TRBJ2-3
CDR3nt: TGTGCCAGCAGTTTGACAGGGGTCACAGATACGCAGTATTTT
CDR3aa: CASSLTGVTDTQYF

d_gene: NA
len: 15
abundance: NA
v_gene: TRBV7-9
j_gene: TRBJ2-5
CDR3nt: TGTGCCAGCAGCTTAGCGGGACCCCCTAGGGAGACCCAGTACTTC
CDR3aa: CASSLAGPPRETQYF

d_gene: TRBD1
len: 16
abundance: NA
v_gene: TRBV11-2
j_gene: TRBJ2-3
CDR3nt: TGTGCCAGCAGCTCTAGGACAGGGGGCTACGCAGATACGCAGTATTTT
CDR3aa: CASSSRTGGYADTQYF

d_gene: NA
len: 15
abundance: few
v_gene: TRBV13
j_gene: TRBJ2-7
CDR3nt: TGTGCCAGCAGCTCAAGACCGACCGACTCCTACGAGCAGTACTTC
CDR3aa: CASSSRPTDSYEQYF

d_gene: NA
len: 14
abundance: many
v_gene: TRBV10-3
j_gene: TRBJ2-3
CDR3nt: TGTGCCATCAGTGACCCGGCAGAGACAGATACGCAGTATTTT
CDR3aa: CAISDPAETDTQYF

d_gene: TRBD1
len: 13
abundance: NA
v_gene: TRBV29-1
j_gene: TRBJ2-3
CDR3nt: TGCAGCGTCCGGGACAGGGGCACAGATACGCAGTATTTT
CDR3aa: CSVRDRGTDTQYF

d_gene: TRBD1
len: 13
abundance: NA
v_gene: TRBV29-1
j_gene: TRBJ2-5
CDR3nt: TGCAGCGTTGGGTGGACAGGGTCGGAGACCCAGTACTTC
CDR3aa: CSVGWTGSETQYF

d_gene: NA
len: 15
abundance: NA
v_gene: TRBV5-1
j_gene: TRBJ2-1
CDR3nt: TGCGCCAGCTCCCTGGGGACTGGCGACTACAATGAGCAGTTCTTC
CDR3aa: CASSLGTGDYNEQFF

d_gene: NA
len: 14
abundance: few
v_gene: TRBV20-1
j_gene: TRBJ2-7
CDR3nt: TGCAGTGCTAGAGATCGGGGGAGCGATTACGAGCAGTACTTC
CDR3aa: CSARDRGSDYEQYF

d_gene: NA
len: 16
abundance: once
v_gene: TRBV6-2/TRBV6-3
j_gene: TRBJ1-5
CDR3nt: TGTGCCAGCAGTTCGGAAATAGGCTTCGTTGGGGAGCCCCAGCATTTT
CDR3aa: CASSSEIGFVGEPQHF

d_gene: NA
len: 15
abundance: many
v_gene: TRBV6-6
j_gene: TRBJ2-1
CDR3nt: TGTGCCAGCAGACGAGATTCGAGCTCCTACAATGAGCAGTTCTTC
CDR3aa: CASRRDSSSYNEQFF

d_gene: TRBD2
len: 13
abundance: few
v_gene: TRBV20-1
j_gene: TRBJ2-5
CDR3nt: TGCAGTGCGTCCTCGGGAGGGGCAGAGACCCAGTACTTC
CDR3aa: CSASSGGAETQYF

d_gene: NA
len: 15
abundance: NA
v_gene: TRBV20-1
j_gene: TRBJ2-3
CDR3nt: TGCAGTGCGTTCTTGCTAACAGGGCGTGGGGATACGCAGTATTTT
CDR3aa: CSAFLLTGRGDTQYF

d_gene: TRBD2
len: 19
abundance: NA
v_gene: TRBV6-6
j_gene: TRBJ2-1
CDR3nt: TGTGCCAGCAACCCTTCGTATTGGACTAGCGACCACCTATACAATGAGCAGTTCTTC
CDR3aa: CASNPSYWTSDHLYNEQFF

d_gene: TRBD1
len: 15
abundance: NA
v_gene: TRBV5-1
j_gene: TRBJ1-1
CDR3nt: TGCGCCAGCAGCTGGGGGGGACAGGGTACGCTAGAAGCTTTCTTT
CDR3aa: CASSWGGQGTLEAFF

d_gene: NA
len: 13
abundance: NA
v_gene: TRBV7-2
j_gene: TRBJ2-5
CDR3nt: TGTGCCAGCATCCGACCCCCAGTAGAGACCCAGTACTTC
CDR3aa: CASIRPPVETQYF

d_gene: NA
len: 15
abundance: NA
v_gene: TRBV4-1
j_gene: TRBJ2-3
CDR3nt: TGCGCCAGCAGCTTACCCGGGTCAAAGGTCGATACGCAGTATTTT
CDR3aa: CASSLPGSKVDTQYF

d_gene: NA
len: 11
abundance: NA
v_gene: TRBV27
j_gene: TRBJ2-3
CDR3nt: TGTGCCAGCAGTTGGGGCGATACGCAGTATTTT
CDR3aa: CASSWGDTQYF

d_gene: TRBD2
len: 15
abundance: NA
v_gene: TRBV27
j_gene: TRBJ2-7
CDR3nt: TGTGCCAGCAGAAGAGATAGCGGGACCCACTACGAGCAGTACTTC
CDR3aa: CASRRDSGTHYEQYF

d_gene: NA
len: 16
abundance: few
v_gene: TRBV7-9
j_gene: TRBJ2-1
CDR3nt: TGTGCCAGCAGCTTAGGTGAGGGAGGATCCTACAATGAGCAGTTCTTC
CDR3aa: CASSLGEGGSYNEQFF

d_gene: NA
len: 13
abundance: NA
v_gene: TRBV2
j_gene: TRBJ2-3
CDR3nt: TGTGCCAGCTGGGGGGTGCGTAAGAATACGCAGTATTTT
CDR3aa: CASWGVRKNTQYF

d_gene: NA
len: 15
abundance: NA
v_gene: TRBV12-3/TRBV12-4
j_gene: TRBJ2-2
CDR3nt: TGTGCCAGCAGAGCGGACCGCCTGTGGACCGGGGAGCTGTTTTTT
CDR3aa: CASRADRLWTGELFF

d_gene: NA
len: 12
abundance: few
v_gene: TRBV28
j_gene: TRBJ1-2
CDR3nt: TGTGCCAGCAGCGAGGATACCTATGGCTACACCTTC
CDR3aa: CASSEDTYGYTF